This paragraph reports one T cell receptor (beta chain). Its antigen is unknown. The data were obtained in a study of beta chain features in type 1 diabetes. Study-level findings and limits: Shortening that was moderate but significant affected the TCRB CDR3s of Type 1 diabetes patients in all four CD4+ subsets.

The isolated RNA, all of it, was reverse transcribed, so expressed TCRB transcripts were what got sequenced. Measured with immunoSEQ multiplex PCR; TCRdb has only the in-frame clones, and not every one. The repertoire includes approximately 140,000 clones, 9% of them detected once, and roughly 0.75% sits in the top ten. Material for sequencing was central memory CD4+ T cells from blood. This TCR was sampled from a young man with type 1 diabetes.

DNA of the CDR3: TGTGCCAGCAGCTTTGGGCGGGGGCCCTACAATGAGCAGTTCTTC. Amino acids: CASSFGRGPYNEQFF. The chain carries TRBV7-9 and TRBJ2-1; a weak D match, TRBD2 (7 bases). Germline loops: CDR1 SEHNR, CDR2 FQNEAQ (reference sequence). Trimming took 3 bases from V and 2 from J, leaving 11 bases between them. The CDR3 runs 15 residues.